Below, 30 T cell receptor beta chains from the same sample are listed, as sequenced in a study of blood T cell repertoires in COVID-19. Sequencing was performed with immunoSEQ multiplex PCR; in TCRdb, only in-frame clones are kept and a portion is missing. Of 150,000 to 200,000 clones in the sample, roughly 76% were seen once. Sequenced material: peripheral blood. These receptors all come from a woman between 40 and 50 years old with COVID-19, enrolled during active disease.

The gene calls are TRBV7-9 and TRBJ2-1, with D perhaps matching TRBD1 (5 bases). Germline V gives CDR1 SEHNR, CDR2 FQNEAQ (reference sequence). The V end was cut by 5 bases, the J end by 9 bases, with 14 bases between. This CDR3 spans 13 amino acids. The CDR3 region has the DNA TGTGCCAGCAGCCGACAGACTCTCGGTGAGCAGTTCTTC. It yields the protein CASSRQTLGEQFF.

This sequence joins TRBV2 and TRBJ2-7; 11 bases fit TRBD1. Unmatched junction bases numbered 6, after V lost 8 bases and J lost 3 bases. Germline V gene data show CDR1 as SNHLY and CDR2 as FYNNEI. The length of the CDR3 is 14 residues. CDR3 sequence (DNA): TGTGCCAGCGGAGGGGGGACAGGGGGCTACGAGCAGTACGTC. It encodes CASGGGTGGYEQYV.

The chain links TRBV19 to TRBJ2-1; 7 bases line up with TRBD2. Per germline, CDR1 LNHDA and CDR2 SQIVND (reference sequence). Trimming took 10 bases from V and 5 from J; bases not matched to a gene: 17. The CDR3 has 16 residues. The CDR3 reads CATQNGRASGDNEQFF. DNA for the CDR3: TGTGCCACCCAAAACGGGCGGGCTAGCGGTGACAATGAGCAGTTCTTC. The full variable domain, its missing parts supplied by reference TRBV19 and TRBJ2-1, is DGGITQSPKYLFRKEGQNVTLSCEQNLNHDAMYWYRQDPGQGLRLIYYSQIVNDFQKGDIAEGYSVSREKKESFPLTVTSAQKNPTAFYLCATQNGRASGDNEQFFGPGTRLTVL.

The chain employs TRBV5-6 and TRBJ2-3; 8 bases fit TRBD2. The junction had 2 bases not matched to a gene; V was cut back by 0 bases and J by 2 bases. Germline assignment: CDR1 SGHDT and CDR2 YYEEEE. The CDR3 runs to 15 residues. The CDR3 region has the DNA TGTGCCAGCAGCTTGGAGCGGGAGTACACAGATACGCAGTATTTT. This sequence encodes CASSLEREYTDTQYF.

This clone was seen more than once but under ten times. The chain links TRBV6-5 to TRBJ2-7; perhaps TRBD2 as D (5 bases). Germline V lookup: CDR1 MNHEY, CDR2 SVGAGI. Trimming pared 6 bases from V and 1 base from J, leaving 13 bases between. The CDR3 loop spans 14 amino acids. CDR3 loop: CASSRVGSSYEQYV. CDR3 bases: TGTGCCAGCAGCCGGGTTGGGAGTTCCTACGAGCAGTACGTC.

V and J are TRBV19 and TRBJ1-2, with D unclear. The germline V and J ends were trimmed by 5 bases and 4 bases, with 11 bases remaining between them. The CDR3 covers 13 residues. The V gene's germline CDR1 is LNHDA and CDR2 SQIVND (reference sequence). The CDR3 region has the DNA TGTGCCAGTAGTCCAGCGCGCCCCTATGGCTACACCTTC. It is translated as CASSPARPYGYTF.

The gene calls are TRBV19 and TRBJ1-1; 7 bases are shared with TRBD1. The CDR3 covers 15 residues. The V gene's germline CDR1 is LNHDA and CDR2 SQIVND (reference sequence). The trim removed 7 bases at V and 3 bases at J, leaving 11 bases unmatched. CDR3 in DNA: TGTGCCAGTACTGAGGCTAACAGGGGAGACACTGAAGCTTTCTTT. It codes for CASTEANRGDTEAFF.

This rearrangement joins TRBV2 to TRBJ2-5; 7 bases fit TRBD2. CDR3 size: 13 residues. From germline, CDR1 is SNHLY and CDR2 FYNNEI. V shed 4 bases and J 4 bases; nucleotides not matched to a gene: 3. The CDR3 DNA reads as TGTGCCAGCAGTGGGGGGGGAAGAGAGACCCAGTACTTC. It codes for CASSGGGRETQYF.

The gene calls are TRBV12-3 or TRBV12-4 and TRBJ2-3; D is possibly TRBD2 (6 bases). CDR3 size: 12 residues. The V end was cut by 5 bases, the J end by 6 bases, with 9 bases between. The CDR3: CASSPGGDTQYF. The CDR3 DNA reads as TGTGCCAGCAGTCCCGGGGGTGATACGCAGTATTTT.

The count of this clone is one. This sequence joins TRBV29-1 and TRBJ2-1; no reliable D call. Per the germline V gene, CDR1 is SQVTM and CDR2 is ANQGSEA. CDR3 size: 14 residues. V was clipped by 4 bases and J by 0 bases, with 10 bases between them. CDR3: CSVGRGGSYNEQFF. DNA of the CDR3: TGCAGCGTTGGACGAGGTGGCTCCTACAATGAGCAGTTCTTC.

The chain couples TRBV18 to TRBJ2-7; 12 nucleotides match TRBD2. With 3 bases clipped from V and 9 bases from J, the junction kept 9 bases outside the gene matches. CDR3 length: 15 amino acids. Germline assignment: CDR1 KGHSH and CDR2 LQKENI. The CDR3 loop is CASSPGQLAGGGQYF. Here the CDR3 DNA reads TGTGCCAGCTCACCGGGGCAACTAGCGGGAGGAGGGCAGTACTTC.

Written as DNA, the CDR3 is TGTGCCACCAGCAGAAAACAGGGATTCACTGAAGCTTTCTTT. It encodes CATSRKQGFTEAFF. The J gene is TRBJ1-1, the V gene TRBV15; a possible D gene is TRBD1 (6 bases). The V end was cut by 2 bases, the J end by 4 bases, with 11 bases between. Germline V lookup: CDR1 LNHNV, CDR2 YYDKDF (reference sequence). The CDR3 covers 14 residues.

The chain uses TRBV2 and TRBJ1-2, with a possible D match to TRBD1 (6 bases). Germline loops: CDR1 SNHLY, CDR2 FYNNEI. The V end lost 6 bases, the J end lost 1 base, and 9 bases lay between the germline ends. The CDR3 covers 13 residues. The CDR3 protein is CASSRDINYGYTF. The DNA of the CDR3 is TGTGCCAGCAGCCGGGACATTAACTATGGCTACACCTTC.

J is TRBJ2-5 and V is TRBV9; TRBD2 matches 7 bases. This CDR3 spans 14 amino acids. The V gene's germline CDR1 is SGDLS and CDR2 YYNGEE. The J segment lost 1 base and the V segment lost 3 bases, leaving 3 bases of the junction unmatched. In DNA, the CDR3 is TGTGCCAGCAGCGACGGGGGGACCCAAGAGACCCAGTACTTC. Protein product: CASSDGGTQETQYF.

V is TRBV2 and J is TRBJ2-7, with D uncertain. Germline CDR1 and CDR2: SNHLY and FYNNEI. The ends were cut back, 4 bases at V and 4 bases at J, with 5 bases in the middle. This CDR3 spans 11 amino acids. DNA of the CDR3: TGTGCCAGCAGTGTTTTATACGAGCAGTACTTC. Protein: CASSVLYEQYF.

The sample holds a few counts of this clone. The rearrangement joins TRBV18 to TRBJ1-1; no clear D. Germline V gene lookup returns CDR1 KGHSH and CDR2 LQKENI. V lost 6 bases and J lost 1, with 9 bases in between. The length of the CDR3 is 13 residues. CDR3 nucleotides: TGTGCCAGCTCTACCAGGCAGAACACTGAAGCTTTCTTT. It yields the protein CASSTRQNTEAFF.

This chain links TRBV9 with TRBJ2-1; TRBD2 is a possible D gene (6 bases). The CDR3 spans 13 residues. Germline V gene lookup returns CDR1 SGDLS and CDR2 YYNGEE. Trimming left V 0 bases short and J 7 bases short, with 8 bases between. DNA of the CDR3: TGTGCCAGCAGCGTAGAAGGGAGGAATGAGCAGTTCTTC. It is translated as CASSVEGRNEQFF.

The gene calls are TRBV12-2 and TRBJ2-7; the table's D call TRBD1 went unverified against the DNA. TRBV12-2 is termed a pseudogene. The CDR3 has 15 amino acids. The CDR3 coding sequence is TGTGCAAGTCGCCCTATAGACAGGGGGGACTACGAGCAGTACTTC. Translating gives CASRPIDRGDYEQYF.

CDR3 amino acids: CASSPPGKGPGLGGTDTQYF. In DNA, the CDR3 is TGTGCCAGCAGTCCCCCGGGAAAGGGGCCGGGACTAGGGGGCACAGATACGCAGTATTTT. The chain combines TRBV2 with TRBJ2-3, with 8 bases fitting TRBD2. Germline CDR1 reads SNHLY; CDR2 reads FYNNEI. The CDR3 spans 20 residues. J gave up 1 base and V 5 bases, and 20 bases lay outside the gene matches.

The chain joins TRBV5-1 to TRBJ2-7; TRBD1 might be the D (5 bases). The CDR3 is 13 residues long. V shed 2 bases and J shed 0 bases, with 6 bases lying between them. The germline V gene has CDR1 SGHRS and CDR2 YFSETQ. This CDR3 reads CASSFDSSYEQYF. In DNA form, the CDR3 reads TGCGCCAGCAGCTTCGACAGCTCCTACGAGCAGTACTTC.

The CDR3 DNA is TGTGCCAGCAGCGAGGCGGGAGCCCTCAACACCGGGGAGCTGTTTTTT. Its protein product is CASSEAGALNTGELFF. The chain has TRBV11-2 and TRBJ2-2; 7 bases match TRBD2. Trimming cost V 5 bases and J 2 bases; bases outside gene matches: 8. Germline values: CDR1 SGHAT, CDR2 FQNNGV. This CDR3 is 16 amino acids long.

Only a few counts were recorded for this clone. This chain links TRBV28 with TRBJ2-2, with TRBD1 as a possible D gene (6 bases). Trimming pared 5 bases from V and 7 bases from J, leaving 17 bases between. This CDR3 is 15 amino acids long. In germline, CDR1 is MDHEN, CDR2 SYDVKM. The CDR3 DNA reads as TGTGCCAGCAGTCCCTACAGGGAAAGGGGCGGGGAGCTGTTTTTT. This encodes CASSPYRERGGELFF.

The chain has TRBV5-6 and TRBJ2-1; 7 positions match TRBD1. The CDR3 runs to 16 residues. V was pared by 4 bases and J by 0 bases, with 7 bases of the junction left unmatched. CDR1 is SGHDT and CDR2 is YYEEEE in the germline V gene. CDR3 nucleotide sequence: TGTGCCAGCAGCCTCCAGGGGGTAAGCTCCTACAATGAGCAGTTCTTC. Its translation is CASSLQGVSSYNEQFF.

CDR3 nucleotide sequence: TGTGCCAGCAGCTTAGGGGCAGGGGGCGCAGGGAACACTGAAGCTTTCTTT. The encoded protein is CASSLGAGGAGNTEAFF. This chain joins TRBV7-9 and TRBJ1-1, with TRBD1 identical over 8 bases. CDR3 size: 17 residues. The junction had 8 bases not matched to a gene; V was cut back by 1 base and J by 1 base. Germline lookup yields CDR1 SEHNR and CDR2 FQNEAQ (reference sequence).

Here the CDR3 reads CASALAGATDTQYF. The CDR3 region has the DNA TGTGCCTCAGCACTAGCGGGAGCGACAGATACGCAGTATTTT. V is TRBV2 and J is TRBJ2-3; 11 nucleotides match TRBD2. V dropped 11 bases and J dropped 3; count of bases not matched to a gene: 7. CDR1 is SNHLY, CDR2 FYNNEI, per germline. This CDR3 has 14 residues.

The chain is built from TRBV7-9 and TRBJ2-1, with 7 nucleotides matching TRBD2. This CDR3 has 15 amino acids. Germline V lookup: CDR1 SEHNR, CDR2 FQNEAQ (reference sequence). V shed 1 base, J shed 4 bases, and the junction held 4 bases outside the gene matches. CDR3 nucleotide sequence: TGTGCCAGCAGCTTAGGTGGGACTATTTACAATGAGCAGTTCTTC. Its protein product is CASSLGGTIYNEQFF.

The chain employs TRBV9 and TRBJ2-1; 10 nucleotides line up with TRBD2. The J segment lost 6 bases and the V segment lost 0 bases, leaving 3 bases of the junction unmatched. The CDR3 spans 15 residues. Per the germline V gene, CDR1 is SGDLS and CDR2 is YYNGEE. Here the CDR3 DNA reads TGTGCCAGCAGCGTAGCTGGACTAGCGGTCAATGAGCAGTTCTTC. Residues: CASSVAGLAVNEQFF.

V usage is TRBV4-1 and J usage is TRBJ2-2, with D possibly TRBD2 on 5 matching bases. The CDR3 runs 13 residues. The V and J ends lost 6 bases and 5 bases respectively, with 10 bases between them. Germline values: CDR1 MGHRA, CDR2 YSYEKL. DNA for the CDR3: TGCGCCAGCAGTCAGAGGGTTACCGGGGAGCTGTTTTTT. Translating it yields CASSQRVTGELFF.

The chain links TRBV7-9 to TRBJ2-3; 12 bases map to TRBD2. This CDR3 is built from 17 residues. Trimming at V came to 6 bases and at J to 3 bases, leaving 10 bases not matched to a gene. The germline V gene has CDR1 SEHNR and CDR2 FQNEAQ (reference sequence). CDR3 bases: TGTGCCAGCAGACAGCTAGCGGGGGGGCCTGGGACAGATACGCAGTATTTT. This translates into CASRQLAGGPGTDTQYF.

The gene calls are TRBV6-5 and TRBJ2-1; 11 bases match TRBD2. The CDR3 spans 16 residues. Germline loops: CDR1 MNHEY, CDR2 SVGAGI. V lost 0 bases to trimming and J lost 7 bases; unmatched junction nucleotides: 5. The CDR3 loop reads CASSYSLAGGLNEQFF. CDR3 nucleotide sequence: TGTGCCAGCAGTTACTCGTTAGCGGGGGGGCTTAATGAGCAGTTCTTC.